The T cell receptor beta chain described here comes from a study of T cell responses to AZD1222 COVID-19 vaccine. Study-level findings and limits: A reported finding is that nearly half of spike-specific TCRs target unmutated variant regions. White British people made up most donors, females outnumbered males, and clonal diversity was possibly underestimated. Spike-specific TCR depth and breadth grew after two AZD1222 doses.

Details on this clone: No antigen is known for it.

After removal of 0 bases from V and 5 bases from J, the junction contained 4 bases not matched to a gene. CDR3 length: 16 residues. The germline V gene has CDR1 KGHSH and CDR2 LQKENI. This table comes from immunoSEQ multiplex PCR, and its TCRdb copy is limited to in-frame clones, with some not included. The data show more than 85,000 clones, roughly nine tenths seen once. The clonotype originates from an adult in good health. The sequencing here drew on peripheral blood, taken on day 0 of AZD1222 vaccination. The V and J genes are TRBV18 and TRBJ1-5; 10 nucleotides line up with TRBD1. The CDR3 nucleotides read TGTGCCAGCTCACCACCGCCCGGGACAGGGGATCAGCCCCAGCATTTT. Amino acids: CASSPPPGTGDQPQHF.